In this sample, the clone carrying this TCR beta chain turned up once. The germline V gene encodes CDR1 MNHEY and CDR2 SMNVEV (reference sequence). V lost 5 bases and J lost 0, with 10 bases in between. This CDR3 has 14 residues. This sample stems from a study of cytomegalovirus exposure and HLA in healthy donors. In the study overall: The 120 or so validation repertoires used a platform that matched the one used for the approximately 670 first-cohort repertoires, as a later analysis reported.

Clones were read by immunoSEQ multiplex PCR, and TCRdb kept only the in-frame ones, dropping some. The top ten hold 10% to 15% of the sample, which has 180,000 or so clones, 84% seen once. The J gene is TRBJ1-2, the V gene TRBV27; no definite D call. The source is a woman in her twenties or thirties in good health and CMV-seropositive. The sample taken for sequencing was PBMCs. CDR3: CASSPLTPNYGYTF. The DNA for the CDR3 is TGTGCCAGCAGTCCCCTAACCCCTAACTATGGCTACACCTTC.